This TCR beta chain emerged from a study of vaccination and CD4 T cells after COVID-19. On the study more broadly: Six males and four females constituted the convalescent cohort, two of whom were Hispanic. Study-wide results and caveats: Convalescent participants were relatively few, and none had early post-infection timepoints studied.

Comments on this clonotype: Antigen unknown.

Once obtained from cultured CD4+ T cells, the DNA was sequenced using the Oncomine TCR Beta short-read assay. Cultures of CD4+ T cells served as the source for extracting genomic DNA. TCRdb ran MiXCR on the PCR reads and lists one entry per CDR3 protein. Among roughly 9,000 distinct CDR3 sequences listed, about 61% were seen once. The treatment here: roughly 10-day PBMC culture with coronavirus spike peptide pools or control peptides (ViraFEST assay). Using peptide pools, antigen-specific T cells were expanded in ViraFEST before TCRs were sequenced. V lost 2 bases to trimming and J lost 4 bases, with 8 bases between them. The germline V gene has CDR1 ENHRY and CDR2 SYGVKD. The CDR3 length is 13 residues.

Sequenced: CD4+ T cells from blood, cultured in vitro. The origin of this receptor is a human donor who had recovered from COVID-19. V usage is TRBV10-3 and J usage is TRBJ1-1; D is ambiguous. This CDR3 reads CAISEKEGTEAFF. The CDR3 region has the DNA TGTGCCATCAGTGAGAAGGAGGGCACTGAAGCTTTCTTT.